This T cell receptor (beta chain) appears in the sequencing data of a study of identical twins (TCRdb year 2016). Context from the whole study: TCR alpha and beta repertoires from monozygotic twins, unrelated adults of various ages and cord blood were deep-sequenced to test whether fetal clonotypes persist. Replicate twin experiments were performed at different times using different library preparation protocols to rule out contamination. What the work shows at the level of the full study, not this receptor alone: Out-of-frame TCR alpha sharing in monozygotic twins was systematically underestimated by recombination models, whereas sharing between unrelated individuals was in agreement with the recombination models. Fewer insertions were carried by abundant cord blood beta clonotypes; a weaker similar trend was observed in young adult naive repertoires, while no such trend was observed in memory repertoires. Conclusions relied on cross-sectional statistical analysis, since the same donors could not be followed over many years. A weaker excess of twin sharing was found in beta out-of-frame sequences because the signal-to-noise ratio was lowered by fewer shared sequences. Out-of-frame TCR alpha sequences shared between twins showed an excess of low generation-probability sequences compared with coincidental sharing between unrelated individuals. Zero-insertion analyses could be partly confounded by invariant T cells such as MAIT and iNKT, although diverse VJ usage argued against such confounding for most clonotypes.

The method behind the library was 5' RACE. The sequencer was an Illumina HiSeq 2000. Template switching introduced a universal primer binding site; the final cDNA contained a unique molecular identifier, enabling accurate counting of TCR cDNA molecules. First-strand cDNA for TCR alpha and beta chains was synthesized from specific primers in the conserved constant-segment region. Each cDNA library was double barcoded, with a SMART-Mk sample barcode plus Illumina barcodes, to control for contamination. Two successive PCR steps introduced TruSeq adapter sequences along with Illumina sample barcodes. TCR alpha and beta cDNA libraries were sequenced on the Illumina HiSeq platform with custom primers. In the source study's methods: MiGEC processed the raw reads to extract unique molecular identifiers, while MiXCR was used to determine the CDR3 positions. Recombination models were inferred per individual with the repgenHMM and IGoR tools using an EM algorithm. The analysis of shared clonotypes was done with the tcR package in R, with sharing normalized by the product of cloneset sizes. Out-of-frame nonproductive sequences were analyzed to study raw recombination free of thymic and clonal selection effects. TCRdb redid the processing of the public reads, applying fastp at Q25 and MiXCR, and retained in-frame beta chains. For every CDR3 protein sequence, its rows merge into one entry that carries the most common genes and DNA. It is TCRdb's table, rather than the study itself, that gives the V and J calls and clone size. This sample gives about 1.7 million distinct CDR3 sequences in total; less than 40% of them show up just once. Clones ranked in the top ten supply 0.25% to 0.3% of the sample.

All donors were healthy Caucasians. There are many counts of this clonotype. It lacks a known antigen. Per-base quality was not reported, and no clone a single base away is much larger than it. CDR1 and CDR2 are drawn from the germline V gene: SGHRS, YFSETQ. Trimming removed 3 bases from V and 2 bases from J, leaving 22 bases between the germline ends. Measured from the cysteine to the phenylalanine, the CDR3 is 18 residues long. Here the CDR3 DNA is all that survives: 54 bases in frame from base 1. The sequencing input was cord blood. Rearrangement joined TRBV5-1 to TRBJ2-3; TRBD2 might be the D gene, on 5 matching bases. The TCR was taken from a newborn girl in good health. Here the CDR3 is given as CASSSPRGSAPHTDTQYF. The DNA is as follows: TGCGCCAGCAGCTCCCCTCGTGGTAGCGCCCCCCACACAGATACGCAGTATTTT.